This entry lists 12 T cell receptor beta chains sequenced from one sample in a study of T cells in Graves' hyperthyroidism and ophthalmopathy. RNA transcripts gave rise to amplified TCR beta CDR3 regions. A set of HTBI primers served as the primers for a first-round RT-PCR of the TCR CDR3. A single record per CDR3 protein comes from TCRdb applying MiXCR to the multiplex PCR reads. The sample holds some 460,000 distinct CDR3 sequences, approximately 14% seen once. Sample: blood. The receptors were sampled from a woman younger than 35 with Graves' hyperthyroidism.

This clonotype was recorded many times. This chain uses TRBV28 with TRBJ2-7; D gene uncertain. Trimming took 2 bases from V and 3 from J, leaving 11 bases between them. This CDR3 is 14 amino acids long. Germline assignment: CDR1 MDHEN and CDR2 SYDVKM. The CDR3 spells CASSLGSSLYEQYF. CDR3 DNA sequence: TGTGCCAGCAGTTTAGGATCGTCCCTCTACGAGCAGTACTTC.

This clonotype was seen a handful of times. The chain uses TRBV5-1 and TRBJ2-7; 10 nucleotides agree with TRBD2. Trimming cost V 7 bases and J 4 bases; bases outside gene matches: 8. The V gene's germline CDR1 is SGHRS and CDR2 YFSETQ. The CDR3 covers 14 residues. Here the CDR3 reads CASAPASGSYEQYF. CDR3 nucleotide sequence: TGCGCCAGCGCCCCCGCTAGCGGGAGTTACGAGCAGTACTTC.

In its sample, this clonotype was seen many times. The chain links TRBV29-1 to TRBJ2-1; the D gene could be TRBD1 or TRBD2 (5 bases each). The CDR3 totals 15 residues. Germline-derived CDR1 and CDR2 are SQVTM and ANQGSEA. Trimming left V 0 bases short and J 6 bases short, with 15 bases between. CDR3 sequence: CSVEDLGVGINEQFF. The CDR3 DNA is TGCAGCGTTGAAGATCTGGGGGTTGGGATCAATGAGCAGTTCTTC.

This clonotype has a count of ten or more. V is TRBV12-3 or TRBV12-4 and J is TRBJ1-5; D possibly corresponds to TRBD1 (5 bases). This CDR3 comprises 15 residues. The germline V and J ends were trimmed by 3 bases and 5 bases, with 14 bases remaining between them. DNA for the CDR3: TGTGCCAGCAGTTTTATGGCAGGGCTGCATCAGCCCCAGCATTTT. Amino acids: CASSFMAGLHQPQHF.

This clonotype has a count of ten or more. The V gene is TRBV12-3 or TRBV12-4, the J gene TRBJ2-3; TRBD2 agrees at 13 bases. Trimming took 7 bases from V and 3 from J; bases not matched to a gene: 7. The CDR3 contains 16 residues. The CDR3 loop is CASITSGRAMTDTQYF. The CDR3 coding sequence is TGTGCCAGCATAACTAGCGGGAGGGCCATGACAGATACGCAGTATTTT.

This clonotype was seen many times. The chain couples TRBV27 to TRBJ2-3; 12 nucleotides line up with TRBD2. This CDR3 has 19 amino acids. Trimming took 5 bases from V and 0 from J; bases not matched to a gene: 12. Germline V CDR1 and CDR2: MNHEY, SMNVEV (reference sequence). CDR3 sequence reads: CASSRGLAGRSTSTDTQYF. In DNA form, the CDR3 reads TGTGCCAGCAGTCGCGGACTAGCGGGGAGGTCCACTAGCACAGATACGCAGTATTTT.

This clonotype was seen many times. The genes are TRBV3-1 and TRBJ1-2; D unresolved. Germline V gives CDR1 LGHDT, CDR2 YNNKEL (reference sequence). V shed 6 bases and J shed 4 bases, with 18 bases lying between them. The CDR3 spans 15 residues. The CDR3 is CASSLLVGTFYGYTF. CDR3 DNA: TGTGCCAGCAGTTTATTAGTGGGAACTTTCTATGGCTACACCTTC.

The V call is TRBV12-3 or TRBV12-4, the J call TRBJ1-2; 10 bases are shared with TRBD1. The CDR3 runs to 17 residues. The junction had 7 bases not matched to a gene; V was cut back by 3 bases and J by 0 bases. CDR3 DNA: TGTGCCAGCAGTTTGGGGGGACAGGGGATGCCTAACTATGGCTACACCTTC. Its translation: CASSLGGQGMPNYGYTF.

This clonotype was seen a few times. This chain connects TRBV6-2 or TRBV6-3 to TRBJ2-7; D possibly corresponds to TRBD1 (6 bases). The V gene's germline CDR1 is MNHEY and CDR2 SVGEGT. The CDR3 sequence is 13 residues long. Trimming shortened V by 6 bases and J by 7 bases, and 16 bases separated the two germline ends. CDR3 DNA: TGTGCCAGCAGCCGGGACACCTCTTTGGAGCAGTACTTC. It specifies CASSRDTSLEQYF.

This clonotype was picked up many times. The rearrangement uses TRBV6-1 and TRBJ2-4; D gene ambiguous. The CDR3 covers 12 residues. Germline V lookup: CDR1 MNHNS, CDR2 SASEGT. Trimming took off 6 bases at V and 9 bases at J, with 12 bases between the two ends. The CDR3 spells CASRTTAGIQYF. The DNA for the CDR3 is TGTGCCAGCAGAACCACCGCCGGCATTCAGTACTTC.

The chain recombines TRBV4-1 with TRBJ1-4; D gene uncertain. From germline, CDR1 is MGHRA and CDR2 YSYEKL. The V and J ends lost 5 bases and 8 bases respectively, with 15 bases between them. This CDR3 has 14 residues. The CDR3 sequence is CASSRALEWEKLFF. Here the CDR3 DNA reads TGCGCCAGCAGCAGGGCCCTTGAATGGGAAAAACTGTTTTTT.

This clonotype has only a few counts. A read error is possible here, since a much larger clone lies one base away. The CDR3 coding sequence is TGTGCCAGCAGTACCCGGACAGGGGGGTATGAGCAGTTCTTC. This translates into CASSTRTGGYEQFF. The V gene is TRBV12-3 or TRBV12-4, the J gene TRBJ2-1; the match to TRBD1 covers 10 bases. The ends lost 5 bases at V and 8 bases at J; junction bases unmatched: 6. CDR3 size: 14 residues.